This TCR beta chain was observed in a study of tumor-infiltrating lymphocytes in primary liver carcinoma. At the level of the study: Patients, male and female, were 30 to 69 years old.

Reverse transcription of approximately 500 ng total RNA with a constant-region primer produced TCR beta cDNA. Three nested multiplex PCR rounds, a slightly modified ARM-PCR method, built the TCR beta libraries. Two initial PCR rounds of around 9 cycles each paired TRBV1-TRBV30 forward primers with a C-beta reverse primer. TCRdb ran MiXCR on the multiplex PCR reads and lists one entry per CDR3 protein. The sample lists about 300,000 distinct CDR3 sequences; 65% were seen once. Unsorted whole blood served as the source of blood RNA, and germline DNA was extracted as well. V was clipped by 0 bases and J by 1 base, with 7 bases between them. Germline V gives CDR1 SEHNR, CDR2 FQNEAQ (reference sequence). The CDR3 extends over 14 amino acids. This clonotype occurred a few times.

Sequenced material: peripheral blood. This TCR was sampled from a man aged 35 to 55 with primary liver carcinoma and hepatitis B virus infection. This chain uses TRBV7-9 with TRBJ2-7, with D unclear. The DNA for the CDR3 is TGTGCCAGCAGCTTAGCGCCCAGGTCCTACGAGCAGTACTTC. Translating it yields CASSLAPRSYEQYF.